Sequencing of this TCR beta chain was carried out in a study of OX40 agonist ivuxolimab in advanced cancers. General study points: There was clonal expansion of CD4+ and CD8+ blood T cells by week 6 at 0.1 to 3.0 mg/kg.

Sampling of blood occurred at baseline, cycle 4 day 1, and cycle 7 day 1. The germline V gene has CDR1 SGHVS and CDR2 FNYEAQ. The CDR3 runs to 20 residues. With 3 bases clipped from V and 6 bases from J, the junction kept 24 bases outside the gene matches. Profiling relied on immunoSEQ multiplex PCR, and the TCRdb table lists in-frame clones only, not all of them. Among 60,000 or so clones listed, 75% to 90% were seen once. Remarks on this clone: Its antigen remains unknown.

This sample comprised CD4+ or CD8+ T cells sorted from blood, obtained in a trial of the OX40 agonist ivuxolimab. This receptor was identified in an adult with an advanced solid tumor such as melanoma, head and neck, liver or kidney cancer. V usage is TRBV7-6 and J usage is TRBJ2-7; TRBD1 aligns across 9 bases. CDR3 in amino acids: CASSFPLRDREEIGPTEQYF. DNA of the CDR3: TGTGCCAGCAGCTTTCCACTCCGGGACAGGGAAGAAATTGGGCCTACCGAGCAGTACTTC.